The T cell receptor beta chain under discussion was sequenced for a study of Ad26.COV2.S vaccination and SARS-CoV-2 variants. About the research overall: A COV1001 Ad26.COV2.S trial-arm participant provided the sample. Dosing was one shot or two shots 56 days apart. Whole-study findings and limits: Breadth and depth estimates from TCRs may understate total T cell responses.

About this clone: The antigen is unknown.

The germline V gene has CDR1 SGHNT and CDR2 YYREEE (reference sequence). CDR3 length equals 15 residues. V lost 4 bases to trimming and J lost 2 bases; unmatched junction nucleotides: 6. Sequencing used immunoSEQ multiplex PCR; TCRdb keeps in-frame clones, though not all of them. Found here are roughly 700,000 clones, around 92% of them singletons; the top ten hold 1.5%. The treatment here: around 19 received Ad26.COV2.S at low or high dose, single or two shots; 5 received placebo; per-sample allocation not given. Sampling was performed 63 days after the first vaccine or placebo injection. In Boston, the donor was an adult between 18-55 years of age.

The sample here was peripheral blood, taken in a trial of Ad26.COV2.S vaccine versus placebo. The chain uses TRBV5-4 and TRBJ2-5; 9 bases are a match to TRBD2. This TCR came from a person aged 18-65 years who received the Ad26.COV2.S COVID-19 vaccine or a placebo. The CDR3 protein is CASSHPTSGQETQYF. The DNA of the CDR3 is TGTGCCAGCAGCCACCCGACTAGCGGTCAAGAGACCCAGTACTTC.